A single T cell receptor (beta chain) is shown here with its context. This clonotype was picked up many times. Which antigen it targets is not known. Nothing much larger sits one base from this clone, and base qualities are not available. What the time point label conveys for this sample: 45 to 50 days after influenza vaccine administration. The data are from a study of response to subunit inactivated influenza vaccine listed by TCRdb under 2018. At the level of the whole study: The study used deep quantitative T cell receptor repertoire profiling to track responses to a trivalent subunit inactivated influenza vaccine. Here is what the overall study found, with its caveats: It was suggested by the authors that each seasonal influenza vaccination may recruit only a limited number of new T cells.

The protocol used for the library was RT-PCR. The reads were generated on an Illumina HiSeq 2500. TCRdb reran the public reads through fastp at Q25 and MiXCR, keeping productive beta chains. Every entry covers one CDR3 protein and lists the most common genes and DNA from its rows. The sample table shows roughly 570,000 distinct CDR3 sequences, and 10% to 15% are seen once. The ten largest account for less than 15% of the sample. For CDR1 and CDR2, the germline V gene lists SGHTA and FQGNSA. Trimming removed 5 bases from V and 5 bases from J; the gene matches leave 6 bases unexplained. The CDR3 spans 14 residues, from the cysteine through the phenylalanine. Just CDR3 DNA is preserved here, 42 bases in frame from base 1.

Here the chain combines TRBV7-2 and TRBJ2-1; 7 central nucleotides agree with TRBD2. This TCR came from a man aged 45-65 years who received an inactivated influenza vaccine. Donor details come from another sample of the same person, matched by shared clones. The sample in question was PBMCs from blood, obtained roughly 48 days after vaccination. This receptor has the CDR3 CASSPWGGHNEQFF. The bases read TGTGCCAGCAGCCCGTGGGGGGGTCACAATGAGCAGTTCTTC.